This T cell receptor (beta chain) comes out of a study of T cell responses to AZD1222 COVID-19 vaccine. The assay was immunoSEQ multiplex PCR, and TCRdb's table has in-frame clones only and misses some. The data show tens of thousands of clones, around 90% seen once. This sample comprised peripheral blood, obtained 28 days after the second AZD1222 dose. This TCR was recovered from an adult who received the AZD1222 COVID-19 vaccine.

The CDR3 DNA is TGTGCCAGCTCACTTTCTGGGACAGCAGAAGCTTTCTTT. Its translation: CASSLSGTAEAFF. This chain uses TRBV18 with TRBJ1-1, with 7 bases aligning to TRBD1. CDR1 and CDR2 (germline): KGHSH, LQKENI. The CDR3 extends over 13 amino acids. V dropped 4 bases and J dropped 8; count of bases not matched to a gene: 7.